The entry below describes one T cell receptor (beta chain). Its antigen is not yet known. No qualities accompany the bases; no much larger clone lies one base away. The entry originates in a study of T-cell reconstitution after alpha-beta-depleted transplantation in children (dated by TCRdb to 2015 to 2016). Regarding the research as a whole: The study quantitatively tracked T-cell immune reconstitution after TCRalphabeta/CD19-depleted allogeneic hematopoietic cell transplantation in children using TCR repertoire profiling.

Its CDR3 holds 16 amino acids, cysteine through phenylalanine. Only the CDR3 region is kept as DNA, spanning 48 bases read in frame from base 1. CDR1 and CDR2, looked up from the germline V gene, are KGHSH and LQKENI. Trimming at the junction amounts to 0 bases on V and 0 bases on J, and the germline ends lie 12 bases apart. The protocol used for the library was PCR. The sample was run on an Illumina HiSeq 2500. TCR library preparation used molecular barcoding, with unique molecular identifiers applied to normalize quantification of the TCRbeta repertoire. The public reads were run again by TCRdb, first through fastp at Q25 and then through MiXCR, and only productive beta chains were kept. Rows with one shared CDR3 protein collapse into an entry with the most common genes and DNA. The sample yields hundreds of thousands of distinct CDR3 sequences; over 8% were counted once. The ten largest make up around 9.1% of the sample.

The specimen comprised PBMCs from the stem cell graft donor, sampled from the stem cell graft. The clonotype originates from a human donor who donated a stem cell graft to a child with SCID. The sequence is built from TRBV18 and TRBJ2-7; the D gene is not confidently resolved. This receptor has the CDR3 CASSPPIGLSSYEQYF. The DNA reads TGTGCCAGCTCACCACCGATCGGATTAAGCTCCTACGAGCAGTACTTC.